One and the same sample provided the 17 T cell receptor beta chains below, sequenced in a study of cytomegalovirus exposure and HLA in healthy donors. PCR employed 60 Vbeta and 13 Jbeta primers. Sequencing was performed with immunoSEQ multiplex PCR; in TCRdb, only in-frame clones are kept and a portion is missing. The sample has about 80,000 clones; approximately 60% are singletons. The sample comprised PBMCs. Receptor source: a male donor in good health and CMV-seropositive.

V is TRBV28 and J is TRBJ2-3, with no clear D. The CDR3 spans 15 residues. Per the germline V gene, CDR1 is MDHEN and CDR2 is SYDVKM. V was trimmed by 1 base and J by 1 base, leaving 9 bases between them. The DNA of the CDR3 is TGTGCCAGCAGTTTATATGGTAGAGGCACAGATACGCAGTATTTT. It yields the protein CASSLYGRGTDTQYF.

This chain uses TRBV6-1 with TRBJ1-5, with a possible D match to TRBD1 (5 bases). This CDR3 spans 15 amino acids. Trimming stripped 11 bases from V and 2 bases from J, with 19 bases between. The V gene's germline CDR1 is MNHNS and CDR2 SASEGT. DNA for the CDR3: TGTGCCTCAGCAGTTGAAGGGGCTGGCAATCAGCCCCAGCATTTT. Protein: CASAVEGAGNQPQHF.

The genes are TRBV19 and TRBJ1-5; TRBD1 agrees at 7 bases. V was clipped by 5 bases and J by 6 bases; unmatched bases: 7. CDR3 length: 14 amino acids. Germline CDR1 reads LNHDA; CDR2 reads SQIVND (reference sequence). The CDR3 DNA reads TGTGCCAGTAGTCCTCCAGGGGGAGGTCAGCCCCAGCATTTT. It is translated as CASSPPGGGQPQHF.

The V and J genes are TRBV6-5 and TRBJ2-7, with D perhaps TRBD1 (6 bases). Germline V gives CDR1 MNHEY, CDR2 SVGAGI. V lost 9 bases to trimming and J lost 0 bases, with 9 bases between them. The CDR3 runs to 12 residues. This chain's CDR3 is CASKTGSYEQYF. Here the CDR3 DNA reads TGTGCCAGTAAGACAGGCTCCTACGAGCAGTACTTC.

The V gene is TRBV7-9, the J gene TRBJ2-7; 7 bases agree with TRBD2. CDR3 length equals 15 residues. CDR1 is SEHNR, CDR2 FQNEAQ, per germline (reference sequence). V gave up 8 bases and J gave up 2 bases; unmatched junction bases: 12. The CDR3 reads CASASRASGTYEQYF. The CDR3 DNA is TGTGCCAGCGCATCGAGGGCTAGCGGCACCTACGAGCAGTACTTC.

This chain joins TRBV10-3 and TRBJ2-2, with 8 bases identical to TRBD2. V was clipped by 3 bases and J by 8 bases; unmatched bases: 8. This CDR3 is 15 amino acids long. Per germline, CDR1 ENHRY and CDR2 SYGVKD. The CDR3 nucleotides read TGTGCCATCAGTGATCTGCGGGGGGTTTCGGGGGAGCTGTTTTTT. It encodes CAISDLRGVSGELFF.

The V and J genes are TRBV11-2 and TRBJ2-7; D is undetermined. Looked up from germline, CDR1 is SGHAT and CDR2 is FQNNGV. The CDR3 is made up of 14 amino acids. V dropped 5 bases and J dropped 2 bases, with 13 bases sitting between them. The CDR3 bases are TGTGCCAGCAGCGCCCGGGTTGACGCCTACGAGCAGTACTTC. Translation: CASSARVDAYEQYF.

This clone has at least ten counts. The rearrangement uses TRBV11-2 and TRBJ2-7, with D uncertain. The CDR3 contains 14 residues. Trimming cost V 5 bases and J 0 bases, with 11 bases left between them. The germline V gene encodes CDR1 SGHAT and CDR2 FQNNGV. The CDR3 DNA reads as TGTGCCAGCAGCCCTGCCCTGAGCTCCTACGAGCAGTACTTC. Translation: CASSPALSSYEQYF.

The J gene is TRBJ2-2, the V gene TRBV11-1, with 7 bases that match TRBD2. The V gene end was trimmed by 8 bases and the J gene end by 5 bases; junction bases not matched to a gene: 14. This CDR3 has 16 residues. From germline, CDR1 is SGHAT and CDR2 FQDESV (reference sequence). CDR3: CASSPRGVRRTGELFF. The CDR3 nucleotides are TGTGCCAGCTCCCCCCGGGGGGTCCGGAGGACCGGGGAGCTGTTTTTT.

V gene TRBV19 combines with J gene TRBJ1-1, with 9 bases aligning to TRBD1. CDR1 is LNHDA and CDR2 is SQIVND in the germline V gene (reference sequence). This CDR3 spans 15 amino acids. V gave up 9 bases and J gave up 6 bases; unmatched junction bases: 14. The CDR3 reads CASSARGQGRAEAFF. CDR3 bases: TGTGCCAGCTCCGCCCGGGGACAGGGAAGGGCTGAAGCTTTCTTT.

The chain recombines TRBV27 with TRBJ1-5; 7 bases fit TRBD1. The CDR3 is 14 residues long. Looked up from germline, CDR1 is MNHEY and CDR2 is SMNVEV (reference sequence). The V and J ends lost 5 bases and 5 bases, in that order; junction bases with no gene match: 6. This chain's CDR3 is CASSQTGSDQPQHF. CDR3 nucleotide sequence: TGTGCCAGCAGTCAGACAGGGTCCGATCAGCCCCAGCATTTT.

V is TRBV6-5 and J is TRBJ1-2; 9 nucleotides align to TRBD1. CDR1 MNHEY and CDR2 SVGAGI come from the germline V gene. With 7 bases clipped from V and 8 bases from J, the junction kept 5 bases outside the gene matches. The CDR3 runs to 12 residues. CDR3 coding DNA: TGTGCCAGCATGGGGACAGGGAGAGGCTACACCTTC. Translation gives CASMGTGRGYTF.

The chain couples TRBV2 to TRBJ2-2, with TRBD1 matching 7 bases. V was clipped by 2 bases and J by 4 bases; unmatched bases: 7. The CDR3 spans 16 residues. Looked up from germline, CDR1 is SNHLY and CDR2 is FYNNEI. The CDR3, as DNA: TGTGCCAGCAGTGAAAATGGACAGGCGTCCACCGGGGAGCTGTTTTTT. Its translation is CASSENGQASTGELFF.

V usage is TRBV6-1 and J usage is TRBJ2-5; 8 positions agree with TRBD2. CDR1 and CDR2 from the germline V gene are MNHNS and SASEGT. This CDR3 is built from 14 residues. Trimming at V came to 10 bases and at J to 5 bases, leaving 12 bases not matched to a gene. CDR3 DNA sequence: TGTGCCATCAAATCCGGGACTAGAGGGGAGACCCAGTACTTC. This translates into CAIKSGTRGETQYF.

This clone was detected a few times. This chain connects TRBV21-1 to TRBJ1-5; the table's D call of TRBD1 was not tested on the DNA. TRBV21-1 is labeled a pseudogene. CDR3 length equals 16 residues. The CDR3 DNA follows: TGTGCCAGCGCCCTCAGACCCGGACAGGGGAGGAAGTCCCAGCATTTT. This codes for CASALRPGQGRKSQHF.

The chain has TRBV28 and TRBJ2-2, with D unresolved. This CDR3 spans 14 amino acids. V was clipped by 5 bases and J by 3 bases, with 10 bases between them. Germline V gene lookup returns CDR1 MDHEN and CDR2 SYDVKM. The CDR3 loop is CASSLDTYTGELFF. The CDR3 DNA reads as TGTGCCAGCAGTCTCGACACTTACACCGGGGAGCTGTTTTTT.

This rearrangement joins TRBV6-5 to TRBJ2-1; TRBD2 matches at 10 bases. This CDR3 has 16 amino acids. With 2 bases clipped from V and 10 bases from J, the junction kept 11 bases outside the gene matches. Germline V gene data show CDR1 as MNHEY and CDR2 as SVGAGI. The CDR3 bases are TGTGCCAGCAGTTACAATGGGGCTAGCGGGAGAGTGGAGCAGTTCTTC. Translated, it gives CASSYNGASGRVEQFF.